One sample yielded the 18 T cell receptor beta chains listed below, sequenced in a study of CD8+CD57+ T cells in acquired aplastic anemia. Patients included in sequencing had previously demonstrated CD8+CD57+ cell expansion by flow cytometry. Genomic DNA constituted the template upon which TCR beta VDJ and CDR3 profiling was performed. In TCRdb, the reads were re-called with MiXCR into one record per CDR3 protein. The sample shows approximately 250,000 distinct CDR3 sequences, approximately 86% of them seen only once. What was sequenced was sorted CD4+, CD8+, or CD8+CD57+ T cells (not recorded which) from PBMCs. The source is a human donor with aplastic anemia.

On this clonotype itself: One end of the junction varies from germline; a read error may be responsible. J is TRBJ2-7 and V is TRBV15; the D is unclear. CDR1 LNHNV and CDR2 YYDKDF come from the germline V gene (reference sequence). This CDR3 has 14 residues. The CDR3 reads CASSLTGSPYERYF. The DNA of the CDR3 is TGTGCCAGCAGCCTGACCGGTTCTCCCTACGAGCGGTACTTC.

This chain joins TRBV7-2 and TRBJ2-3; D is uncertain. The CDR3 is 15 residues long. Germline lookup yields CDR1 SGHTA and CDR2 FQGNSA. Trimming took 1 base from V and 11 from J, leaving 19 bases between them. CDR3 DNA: TGTGCCAGCAGCTTAGGCAACCCCTCCTACAATGAGCAGTATTTT. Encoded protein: CASSLGNPSYNEQYF.

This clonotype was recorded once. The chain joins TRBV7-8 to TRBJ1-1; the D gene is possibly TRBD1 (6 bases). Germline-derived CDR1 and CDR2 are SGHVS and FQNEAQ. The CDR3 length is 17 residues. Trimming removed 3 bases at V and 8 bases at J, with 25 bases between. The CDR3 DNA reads TGTGCCAGCAGCTTGGGGGGTAGCTACGGGGGCAACGCCGAAGCTTTCTTT. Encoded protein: CASSLGGSYGGNAEAFF. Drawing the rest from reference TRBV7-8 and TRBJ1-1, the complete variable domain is GAGVSQSPRYKVAKRGQDVALRCDPISGHVSLFWYQQALGQGPEFLTYFQNEAQLDKSGLPSDRFFAERPEGSVSTLKIQRTQQEDSAVYLCASSLGGSYGGNAEAFFGQGTRLTVV.

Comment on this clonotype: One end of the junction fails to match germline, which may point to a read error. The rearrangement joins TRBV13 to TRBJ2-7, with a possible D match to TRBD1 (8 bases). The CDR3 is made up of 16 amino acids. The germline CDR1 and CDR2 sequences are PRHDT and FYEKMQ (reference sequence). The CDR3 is CATSSRGDRRPYEQYF. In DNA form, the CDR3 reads TGTGCCACCAGCTCACGGGGGGACAGGAGACCCTACGAGCAGTACTTC.

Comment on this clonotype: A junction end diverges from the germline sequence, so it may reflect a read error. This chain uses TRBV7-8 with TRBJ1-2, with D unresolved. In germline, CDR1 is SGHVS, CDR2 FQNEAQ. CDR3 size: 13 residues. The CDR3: CASSLAVGPDTPF. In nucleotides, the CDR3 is TGTGCCAGCAGCCTAGCCGTTGGACCCGATACGCCCTTC.

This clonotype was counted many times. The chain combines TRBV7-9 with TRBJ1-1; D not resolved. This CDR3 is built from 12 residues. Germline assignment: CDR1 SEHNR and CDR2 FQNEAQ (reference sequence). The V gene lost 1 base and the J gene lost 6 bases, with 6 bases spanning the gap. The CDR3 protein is CASSLDTPEAFF. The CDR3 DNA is TGTGCCAGCAGCTTAGACACACCTGAAGCTTTCTTT.

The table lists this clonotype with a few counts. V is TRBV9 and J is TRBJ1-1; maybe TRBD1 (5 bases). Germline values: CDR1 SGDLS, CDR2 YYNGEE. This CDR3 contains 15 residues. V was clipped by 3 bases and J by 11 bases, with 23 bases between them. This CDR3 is CASSAGTSGIDTAFF. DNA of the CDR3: TGTGCCAGCAGCGCCGGGACTAGCGGAATAGATACGGCTTTCTTT.

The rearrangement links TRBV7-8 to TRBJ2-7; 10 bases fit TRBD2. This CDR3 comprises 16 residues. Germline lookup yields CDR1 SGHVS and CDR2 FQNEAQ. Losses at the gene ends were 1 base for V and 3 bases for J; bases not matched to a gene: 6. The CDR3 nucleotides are TGTGCCAGCAGCTTAGGGCAGAGCGGGAGGGACTACGAGCAGTACTTC. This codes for CASSLGQSGRDYEQYF.

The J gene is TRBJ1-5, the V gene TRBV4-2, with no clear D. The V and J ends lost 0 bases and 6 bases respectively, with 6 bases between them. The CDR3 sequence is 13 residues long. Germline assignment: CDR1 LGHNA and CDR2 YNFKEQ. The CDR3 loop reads CASSQDIGQPQHF. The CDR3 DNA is TGTGCCAGCAGCCAAGATATTGGTCAGCCCCAGCATTTT.

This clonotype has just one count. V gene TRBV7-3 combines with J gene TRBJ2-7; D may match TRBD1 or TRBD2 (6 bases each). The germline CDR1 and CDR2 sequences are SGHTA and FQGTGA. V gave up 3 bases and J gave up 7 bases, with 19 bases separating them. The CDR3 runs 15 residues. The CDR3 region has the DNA TGTGCCAGCAGCTTTAAGGGAGGACAGTACAATGAGCAGTACTTC. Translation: CASSFKGGQYNEQYF. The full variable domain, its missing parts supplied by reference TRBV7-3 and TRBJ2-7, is GAGVSQTPSNKVTEKGKYVELRCDPISGHTALYWYRQSLGQGPEFLIYFQGTGAADDSGLPNDRFFAVRPEGSVSTLKIQRTERGDSAVYLCASSFKGGQYNEQYFGPGTRLTVT.

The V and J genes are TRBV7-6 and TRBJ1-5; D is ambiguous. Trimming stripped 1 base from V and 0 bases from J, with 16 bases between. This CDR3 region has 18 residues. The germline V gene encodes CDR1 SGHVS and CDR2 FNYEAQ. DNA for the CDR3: TGTGCCAGCAGCTTAGTTGCTGCGGGAAGGGTTAGCAATCAGCCCCAGCATTTT. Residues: CASSLVAAGRVSNQPQHF.

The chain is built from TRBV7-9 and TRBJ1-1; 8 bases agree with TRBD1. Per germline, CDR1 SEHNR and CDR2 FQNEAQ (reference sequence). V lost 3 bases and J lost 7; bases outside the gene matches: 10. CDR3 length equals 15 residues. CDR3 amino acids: CASSLGAGGVDEAFF. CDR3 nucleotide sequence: TGTGCCAGCAGCTTGGGAGCAGGGGGCGTCGATGAAGCTTTCTTT.

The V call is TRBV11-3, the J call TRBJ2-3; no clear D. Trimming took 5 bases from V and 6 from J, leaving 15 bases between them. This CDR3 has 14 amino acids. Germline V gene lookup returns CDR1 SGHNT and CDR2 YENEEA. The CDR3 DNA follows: TGTGCCAGCAGCGTAGCAGACTTGCCCGATACGCAGTATTTT. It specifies CASSVADLPDTQYF. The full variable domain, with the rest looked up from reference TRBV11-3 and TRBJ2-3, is EAGVVQSPRYKIIEKKQPVAFWCNPISGHNTLYWYLQNLGQGPELLIRYENEEAVDDSQLPKDRFSAERLKGVDSTLKIQPAELGDSAVYLCASSVADLPDTQYFGPGTRLTVL.

CDR3 DNA sequence: TGTGCCAGCAGCGGGGGGGGAGCGACAAACTATGGCTACACCTTC. This translates into CASSGGGATNYGYTF. The rearrangement uses TRBV11-2 and TRBJ1-5, with a weak D call TRBD1 (5 bases). The J call is in doubt because the DNA end fits TRBJ1-2 better. This CDR3 has 15 residues. Germline CDR1 is SGHAT and CDR2 is FQNNGV.

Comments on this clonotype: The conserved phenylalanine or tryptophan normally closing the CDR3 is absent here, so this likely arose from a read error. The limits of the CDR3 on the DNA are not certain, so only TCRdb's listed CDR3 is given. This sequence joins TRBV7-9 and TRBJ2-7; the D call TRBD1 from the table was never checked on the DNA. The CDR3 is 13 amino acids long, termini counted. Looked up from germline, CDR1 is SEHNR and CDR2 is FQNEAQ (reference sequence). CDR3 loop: CASSLGPGDEFFL.

This chain's CDR3 is CSVDNTGKSDTF. CDR3 nucleotide sequence: TGCAGCGTTGATAATACTGGGAAATCTGACACCTTC. The rearrangement uses TRBV29-1 and TRBJ1-2; D not resolved. Germline-derived CDR1 and CDR2 are SQVTM and ANQGSEA. Trimming took off 3 bases at V and 12 bases at J, with 17 bases between the two ends. The CDR3 runs 12 residues.

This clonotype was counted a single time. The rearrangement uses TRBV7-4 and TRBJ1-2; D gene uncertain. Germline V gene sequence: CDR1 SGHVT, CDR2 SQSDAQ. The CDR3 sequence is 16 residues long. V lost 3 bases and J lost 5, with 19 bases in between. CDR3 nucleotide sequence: TGTGCCAGCAGCTTGGTGAGGACGAGGCTTGTATATGGCTACACCTTC. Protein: CASSLVRTRLVYGYTF.

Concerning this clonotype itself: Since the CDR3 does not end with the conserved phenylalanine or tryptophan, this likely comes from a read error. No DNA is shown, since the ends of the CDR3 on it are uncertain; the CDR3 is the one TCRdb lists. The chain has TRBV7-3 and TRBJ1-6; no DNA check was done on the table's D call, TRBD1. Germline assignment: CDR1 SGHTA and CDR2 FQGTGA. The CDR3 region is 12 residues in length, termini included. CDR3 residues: CASSVSRGTLQY.